The 5 T cell receptor beta chains below come from one sample, sequenced in a study of breast tumors, draining lymph nodes, adjacent tissues. Axillary draining lymph nodes of breast cancer patients supplied the node samples. TCRdb re-called the multiplex PCR reads with MiXCR, one entry per CDR3 protein. This table has some 83,000 distinct CDR3 sequences, roughly 19% appearing once. Sequencing was done on a sample of axillary lymph node tissue. Receptors originate from a female donor with breast cancer. Some clones in this sample may be carry-over from other donors' samples.

This clonotype was counted at least ten times. The chain uses TRBV7-8 and TRBJ1-2; 7 nucleotides line up with TRBD1. Germline values: CDR1 SGHVS, CDR2 FQNEAQ. V dropped 0 bases and J dropped 3; count of bases not matched to a gene: 4. CDR3 size: 15 residues. The CDR3 DNA reads as TGTGCCAGCAGCTTAGCGCGACAGGGTTACTATGGCTACACCTTC. It is translated as CASSLARQGYYGYTF.

This clonotype was counted ten times or more. V usage is TRBV4-3 and J usage is TRBJ1-6, with TRBD1 matching over 10 bases. The germline gives CDR1 LGHNA, CDR2 YSLEER. V lost 7 bases and J lost 6; bases outside the gene matches: 6. The CDR3 runs to 15 residues. CDR3 amino acids: CASNQRDRGNSPLHF. CDR3 DNA: TGCGCCAGCAACCAGAGGGACAGGGGTAATTCACCCCTCCACTTT.

Points on this clonotype: A read error is possible here, since a much larger clone lies one base away. This chain links TRBV5-4 with TRBJ1-2; 7 bases align to TRBD1. In germline, CDR1 is SGHNT, CDR2 YYREEE (reference sequence). This CDR3 has 14 amino acids. CDR3 coding DNA: TGTGCCAGCAACTTGGGGGACAGAATTCATGGCTACACCTTC. Amino acid sequence: CASNLGDRIHGYTF. Complete variable domain (other parts from reference TRBV5-4 and TRBJ1-2): ETGVTQSPTHLIKTRGQQVTLRCSSQSGHNTVSWYQQALGQGPQFIFQYYREEENGRGNFPPRFSGLQFPNYSSELNVNALELDDSALYLCASNLGDRIHGYTFGSGTRLTVV.

At least ten counts were recorded for this clonotype. The genes are TRBV7-9 and TRBJ2-7, with TRBD2 matching 7 bases. The CDR3 is 15 amino acids. Germline CDR1 reads SEHNR; CDR2 reads FQNEAQ (reference sequence). J was trimmed by 1 base and V by 4 bases; bases with no gene match: 7. This chain's CDR3 is CASSSWGGSSYEQYF. The CDR3 DNA reads as TGTGCCAGCAGCTCCTGGGGCGGGAGTTCCTACGAGCAGTACTTC.

Comments on this clonotype: A read error may be the cause here, since a much bigger clone is one base away. The CDR3 ends on some other residue instead of the conserved phenylalanine or tryptophan, so this is likely a read error. V is TRBV11-3 and J is TRBJ2-2; 7 positions agree with TRBD2. Germline values: CDR1 SGHNT, CDR2 YENEEA. The CDR3 length is 16 residues. With V trimmed by 4 bases and J by 8 bases, 13 bases remained unmatched. The CDR3 is CASSSQRGVLRGELFV. For the CDR3, the DNA is TGTGCCAGCAGCTCCCAACGGGGGGTATTGAGGGGGGAGCTGTTTGTT.